Reported below is one T cell receptor (beta chain). The data belong to a study of control samples from healthy donors and cancer patients. TCRdb's copy holds only in-frame clones and misses some; the assay was immunoSEQ multiplex PCR. This sample has 82,000 or so clones, with approximately 94% found just once. Trimming shortened V by 0 bases and J by 2 bases, and 9 bases separated the two germline ends. The CDR3 sequence is 15 residues long. Germline V gene data show CDR1 as LGHDT and CDR2 as YNNKEL (reference sequence). The chain combines TRBV3-1 (or the pseudogene TRBV3-2) with TRBJ2-3, with a weak D call TRBD1 (6 bases). The receptor was derived from a woman aged 18-29 years in good health. Sequences were obtained from blood. DNA for the CDR3: TGTGCCAGCAGCCAAGATGGGACAATCACAGATACGCAGTATTTT. The encoded protein is CASSQDGTITDTQYF.